This T cell receptor beta chain appears in the sequencing data of a study of shared clonotypes between healthy human individuals. Libraries were prepared by immunoSEQ multiplex PCR; TCRdb keeps only in-frame clonotypes and omits some of them. The data hold more than 1 million clones, with 78% observed a single time. The CDR3 contains 14 residues. Germline loops: CDR1 MNHNY, CDR2 SVGAGI (reference sequence). V shed 5 bases and J shed 8 bases, with 18 bases lying between them. This clonotype originated in a young man in good health. Some clones in this sample may be carry-over from other donors' samples. This chain uses TRBV6-6 with TRBJ1-2; unclear D gene. The sequenced material came from memory CD4+ T cells from PBMCs. Subset here: CD45RA-negative fraction. In nucleotides, the CDR3 is TGTGCCAGCAGTCCCTCTGGGCCCCACGTAGGCTACACCTTC. It specifies CASSPSGPHVGYTF.